This entry concerns a single T cell receptor (beta chain). Its antigen is still unknown. The source of the sample is a study of cytomegalovirus exposure and HLA in healthy donors. Findings and limits, study-wide: Many donors carried some public TCRs, although rarity characterized most TCR sequences. In vitro experiments confirmed that a few CMV-associated chains were specific for CMV antigens. Association of about 17,000 TCR beta sequences with HLA alleles was found at 0.05 false discovery rate in a later analysis. When a later analysis was performed, an Asian-associated ancestry cluster reportedly had fewer N-insertions than the approximately 700-donor mean.

PCR involved 60 Vbeta and 13 Jbeta primers. Using immunoSEQ multiplex PCR, the repertoire was profiled, and TCRdb retains in-frame clones only, with some absent. The specimen's table records some 110,000 clones. Deletions cut 0 bases from V and 4 bases from J, with 13 bases between. Germline CDR1 GTSNPN, CDR2 SVGIG (reference sequence). This CDR3 has 15 residues. Sequencing was carried out using PBMCs. The V call is TRBV30, the J call TRBJ1-5; D remains unclear. This sequence was found in a man in his forties or fifties in good health and CMV-seropositive. The CDR3, as DNA: TGTGCCTGGAGTGTTCCCCCCCCGGGTAATCAGCCCCAGCATTTT. Its translation: CAWSVPPPGNQPQHF.